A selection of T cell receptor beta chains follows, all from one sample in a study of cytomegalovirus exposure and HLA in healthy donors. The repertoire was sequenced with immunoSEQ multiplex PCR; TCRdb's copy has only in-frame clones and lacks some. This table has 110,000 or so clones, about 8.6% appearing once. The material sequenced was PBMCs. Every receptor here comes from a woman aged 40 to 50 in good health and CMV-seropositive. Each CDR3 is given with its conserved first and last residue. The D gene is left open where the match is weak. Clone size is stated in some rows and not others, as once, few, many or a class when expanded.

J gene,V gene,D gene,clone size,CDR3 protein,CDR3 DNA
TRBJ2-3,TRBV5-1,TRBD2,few,CASSLELAGGSDTQYF,TGCGCCAGCAGCTTGGAACTAGCGGGGGGCTCAGATACGCAGTATTTT
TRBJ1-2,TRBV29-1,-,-,CSVEDLVRGDYGYTF,TGCAGCGTTGAAGATCTAGTCAGGGGCGACTATGGCTACACCTTC
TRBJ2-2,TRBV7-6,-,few,CASSLAGTGNTGELFF,TGTGCCAGCAGCTTAGCGGGTACGGGGAACACCGGGGAGCTGTTTTTT
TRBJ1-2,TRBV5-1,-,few,CASSPDLYTPNYGYTF,TGCGCCAGCAGCCCGGACTTGTATACTCCTAACTATGGCTACACCTTC
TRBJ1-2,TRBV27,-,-,CASSPLTGRTNYGYTF,TGTGCCAGCAGTCCGCTAACAGGGCGGACTAACTATGGCTACACCTTC
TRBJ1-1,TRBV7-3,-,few,CASSLTGMNTEAFF,TGTGCCAGCAGCTTGACAGGAATGAACACTGAAGCTTTCTTT
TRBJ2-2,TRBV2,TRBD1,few,CASRGQGAAGELFF,TGTGCCAGCAGAGGACAGGGGGCTGCCGGGGAGCTGTTTTTT
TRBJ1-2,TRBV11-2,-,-,CASSLTYGYTF,TGTGCCAGCAGCTTAACATATGGCTACACCTTC
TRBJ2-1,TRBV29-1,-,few,CSVESGGAEHNEQFF,TGCAGCGTTGAAAGTGGGGGGGCAGAACACAATGAGCAGTTCTTC
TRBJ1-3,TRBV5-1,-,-,CASSLETGRNTIYF,TGCGCCAGCAGCTTGGAGACGGGGAGAAACACCATATATTTT